This TCR beta chain was recorded in a study of low-dose radiotherapy and immunotherapy resistance in tumors. For the study at large: The patients were given nivolumab 240 mg every two weeks and ipilimumab 1 mg/kg every six weeks, through an intravenous route. Intravenous cyclophosphamide at 200 mg/m2 preceded radiation and immunotherapy by one day, every two weeks.

Primers used for first-strand cDNA, a TRAV- and TRBV-specific set, covered both alpha and beta chains. TCRs were put through roughly 20 PCR cycles of amplification with Phusion. A constant-region primer and the V-primer adapter served as the primer pair. TCRdb fed the reads into MiXCR, producing one record per CDR3 protein. The data show some 100,000 distinct CDR3 sequences, 20% to 25% seen once. This clonotype has at least ten counts. Stated time point: after trial treatment. Indicated treatment: LDRT plus nivolumab, ipilimumab, low-dose cyclophosphamide and aspirin (RACIN trial). Between the trimmed V and J ends, which lost 4 bases and 7 bases, there was a span of 8 bases. The CDR3 sequence is 11 residues long. Germline V gene sequence: CDR1 SEHNR, CDR2 FQNEAQ (reference sequence).

V and J are TRBV7-9 and TRBJ2-7; D may be TRBD2 (6 bases). The TCR was taken from a female donor with ovarian cancer. Sequenced here: PBMCs, sampled after low-dose radiotherapy plus immunotherapy. The CDR3 nucleotides are TGTGCCAGCAGCTCGGAGGGGGAGCAGTACTTC. This gives the protein CASSSEGEQYF.